One and the same sample provided the 27 T cell receptor beta chains below, sequenced in a study of blood T cell repertoires in COVID-19. TCRdb keeps only in-frame clones here, not all; method: immunoSEQ multiplex PCR. The table shows 35,000 to 50,000 clones, with around 83% occurring only once. The sequenced material came from peripheral blood. The receptors derive from a woman older than 75 with acute or convalescent COVID-19.

The chain uses TRBV3-1 (or the pseudogene TRBV3-2) and TRBJ2-5, with TRBD1 matching over 7 bases. Germline CDR1 is LGHDT and CDR2 is YNNKEL (reference sequence). Trimming took 1 base from V and 9 from J; bases not matched to a gene: 11. This CDR3 comprises 15 residues. The chain's CDR3 is CASSQAGQSGLPQYF. As DNA, the CDR3 is TGTGCCAGCAGCCAAGCGGGACAGTCGGGTTTGCCCCAGTACTTC.

The rearrangement joins TRBV11-2 to TRBJ2-2; tentative D call: TRBD2 (5 bases). The ends were cut back, 1 base at V and 6 bases at J, with 12 bases in the middle. The germline V gene has CDR1 SGHAT and CDR2 FQNNGV. This CDR3 comprises 15 residues. Here the CDR3 DNA reads TGTGCCAGCAGCTTAGGGAGGCGGGTTTCCGGGGAGCTGTTTTTT. Amino acid sequence: CASSLGRRVSGELFF.

The V gene is TRBV5-1, the J gene TRBJ2-3, with TRBD2 matching 12 bases. Germline CDR1 is SGHRS and CDR2 is YFSETQ. After removal of 1 base from V and 6 bases from J, the junction contained 6 bases not matched to a gene. This CDR3 region has 16 residues. CDR3 bases: TGCGCCAGCAGCTTGCCTAGCGGGGGGGTCGTGGATACGCAGTATTTT. Translated, it gives CASSLPSGGVVDTQYF.

Only one count was recorded for this clone. J is TRBJ1-6 and V is TRBV5-1; D possibly corresponds to TRBD1 (6 bases). Trimming removed 4 bases from V and 10 bases from J, with 15 bases in between. Germline assignment: CDR1 SGHRS and CDR2 YFSETQ. This CDR3 comprises 14 residues. In DNA form, the CDR3 reads TGCGCCAGCAGCACAGGGAGAGCAGGGTCACCCCTCCACTTT. Translation: CASSTGRAGSPLHF. Full variable domain (missing parts from reference TRBV5-1 and TRBJ1-6): KAGVTQTPRYLIKTRGQQVTLSCSPISGHRSVSWYQQTPGQGLQFLFEYFSETQRNKGNFPGRFSGRQFSNSRSEMNVSTLELGDSALYLCASSTGRAGSPLHFGNGTRLTVT.

This clone showed up just a few times. The chain joins TRBV19 to TRBJ1-6; tentatively, D is TRBD1 (6 bases). Deletions cut 6 bases from V and 2 bases from J, with 14 bases between. Looked up from germline, CDR1 is LNHDA and CDR2 is SQIVND (reference sequence). CDR3 length equals 16 residues. The CDR3 sequence is CASSLRGTPYNSPLHF. The CDR3 nucleotides are TGTGCCAGTAGCCTCAGGGGCACTCCCTATAATTCACCCCTCCACTTT.

The chain links TRBV19 to TRBJ1-2, with 7 bases lining up with TRBD1. Per the germline V gene, CDR1 is LNHDA and CDR2 is SQIVND (reference sequence). The CDR3 loop spans 16 amino acids. V gave up 4 bases and J gave up 6 bases; unmatched junction bases: 14. CDR3 DNA sequence: TGTGCCAGTAGTACTCAGACAGGGTCTGGTCTGGATGGCTACACCTTC. Amino acids: CASSTQTGSGLDGYTF.

This chain links TRBV7-2 with TRBJ1-2, with a tentative D call TRBD1 (5 bases). Germline CDR1 and CDR2: SGHTA and FQGNSA. The CDR3 sequence is 14 residues long. V lost 5 bases, J lost 8 bases, and 18 bases lay in between. This CDR3 reads CASSPQGTARGYTF. In DNA form, the CDR3 reads TGTGCCAGCAGCCCTCAGGGCACGGCGAGAGGCTACACCTTC.

The V gene is TRBV7-2, the J gene TRBJ2-1; the D is unclear. Germline V gene sequence: CDR1 SGHTA, CDR2 FQGNSA. The CDR3 has 13 residues. Trimming stripped 3 bases from V and 4 bases from J, with 7 bases between. Here the CDR3 reads CASSFTVYNEQFF. CDR3 in DNA: TGTGCCAGCAGCTTCACGGTTTACAATGAGCAGTTCTTC.

V is TRBV5-1 and J is TRBJ2-2, with D tentatively TRBD1 (7 bases). V gave up 4 bases and J gave up 5 bases, with 18 bases separating them. The CDR3 is made up of 16 amino acids. Per germline, CDR1 SGHRS and CDR2 YFSETQ. The CDR3 DNA follows: TGCGCCAGCAGCAAGGAGGGGGCTGTTGAGACCGGGGAGCTGTTTTTT. It is translated as CASSKEGAVETGELFF.

V usage is TRBV19 and J usage is TRBJ1-5; possibly TRBD1 for D (5 bases). The CDR3 loop spans 14 amino acids. Germline V lookup: CDR1 LNHDA, CDR2 SQIVND (reference sequence). Trimming cost V 1 base and J 6 bases, with 10 bases left between them. CDR3 region: CASSIGSGRQPQHF. In nucleotides, the CDR3 is TGTGCCAGTAGTATAGGATCAGGGCGTCAGCCCCAGCATTTT.

V gene TRBV10-3 combines with J gene TRBJ2-7, with 8 bases that match TRBD1. The CDR3 loop spans 13 amino acids. V shed 3 bases, J shed 3 bases, and the junction held 1 base outside the gene matches. Germline-derived CDR1 and CDR2 are ENHRY and SYGVKD. CDR3 bases: TGTGCCATCAGTGACGACAGGGGCTACGAGCAGTACTTC. Protein product: CAISDDRGYEQYF.

The genes are TRBV6-1 and TRBJ2-1, with 7 positions matching TRBD2. Unmatched junction bases numbered 2, after V lost 4 bases and J lost 2 bases. CDR1 is MNHNS and CDR2 is SASEGT in the germline V gene. This CDR3 comprises 14 residues. The CDR3 region is CASSGAGPYNEQFF. The CDR3 coding sequence is TGTGCCAGCAGTGGAGCGGGGCCCTACAATGAGCAGTTCTTC.

The CDR3 DNA is TGTGCCAGCAGCCTTCAGTCCTACGAGCAGTACTTC. Its translation: CASSLQSYEQYF. The rearrangement links TRBV7-2 to TRBJ2-7; D not resolved. The CDR3 runs 12 residues. In germline, CDR1 is SGHTA, CDR2 FQGNSA. V was cut by 5 bases and J by 1 base, with 6 bases left in between.

J is TRBJ2-5 and V is TRBV19; 14 bases agree with TRBD2. This CDR3 has 15 residues. The trim removed 4 bases at V and 4 bases at J, leaving 2 bases unmatched. Germline values: CDR1 LNHDA, CDR2 SQIVND (reference sequence). CDR3: CASSKTSGGVETQYF. The CDR3 bases are TGTGCCAGTAGTAAGACTAGCGGGGGGGTAGAGACCCAGTACTTC.

This clone was counted a single time. This chain uses TRBV4-1 with TRBJ1-1; D possibly corresponds to TRBD1 (5 bases). Between the trimmed V and J ends, which lost 3 bases and 1 base, there was a span of 9 bases. In germline, CDR1 is MGHRA, CDR2 YSYEKL. The CDR3 runs to 14 residues. The CDR3 DNA sequence: TGCGCCAGCAGCCACGTTGACAGGAACACTGAAGCTTTCTTT. Amino acid sequence: CASSHVDRNTEAFF.

The chain is built from TRBV5-6 and TRBJ1-6; no definite D call. CDR3 length equals 14 residues. Germline CDR1 reads SGHDT; CDR2 reads YYEEEE. The V end lost 5 bases, the J end lost 6 bases, and 12 bases lay between the germline ends. CDR3 amino acids: CASSWERGNSPLHF. The DNA of the CDR3 is TGTGCCAGCAGTTGGGAACGGGGTAATTCACCCCTCCACTTT. The full variable domain, its missing parts supplied by reference TRBV5-6 and TRBJ1-6, is DAGVTQSPTHLIKTRGQQVTLRCSPKSGHDTVSWYQQALGQGPQFIFQYYEEEERQRGNFPDRFSGHQFPNYSSELNVNALLLGDSALYLCASSWERGNSPLHFGNGTRLTVT.

V is TRBV5-1 and J is TRBJ2-2, with 8 bases lining up with TRBD1. CDR1 and CDR2 (germline): SGHRS, YFSETQ. V shed 4 bases and J 4 bases; nucleotides not matched to a gene: 6. This CDR3 spans 15 amino acids. The CDR3 DNA is TGCGCCAGCAGCCTGCAGGGGGCGCTCACCGGGGAGCTGTTTTTT. Its protein is CASSLQGALTGELFF.

This rearrangement joins TRBV4-2 to TRBJ2-1; D ambiguous. V was cut by 4 bases and J by 6 bases, with 16 bases left in between. The germline gives CDR1 LGHNA, CDR2 YNFKEQ. The CDR3 has 15 amino acids. Written as DNA, the CDR3 is TGTGCCAGCAGCCGTAGATTTGGTTTCGGCAATGAGCAGTTCTTC. It is translated as CASSRRFGFGNEQFF.

This clone came up once. The gene calls are TRBV27 and TRBJ1-1; D is possibly TRBD1 (5 bases). Trimming took 5 bases from V and 1 from J, leaving 11 bases between them. The germline V gene encodes CDR1 MNHEY and CDR2 SMNVEV (reference sequence). CDR3 size: 14 residues. CDR3 sequence (DNA): TGTGCCAGCAGTCCAGACAGACGGAACACTGAAGCTTTCTTT. This sequence encodes CASSPDRRNTEAFF.

For the CDR3, the DNA is TGTGCCAGCCTGCGGGGCATGAACACTGAAGCTTTCTTT. Protein sequence: CASLRGMNTEAFF. The chain recombines TRBV7-2 with TRBJ1-1; D possibly corresponds to TRBD1 (5 bases). V lost 8 bases and J 0 bases, leaving 10 bases between the germline ends. CDR1 is SGHTA, CDR2 FQGNSA, per germline. The CDR3 contains 13 residues.

This clone was picked up a small number of times. The V call is TRBV7-9, the J call TRBJ2-2; D is unresolved. V lost 9 bases and J 4 bases, leaving 6 bases between the germline ends. Germline lookup yields CDR1 SEHNR and CDR2 FQNEAQ (reference sequence). CDR3 length: 11 amino acids. The CDR3 protein is CARTSTGELFF. The DNA of the CDR3 is TGTGCCAGAACAAGCACCGGGGAGCTGTTTTTT.

This clone was counted a single time. The chain is built from TRBV30 and TRBJ2-5; no clear D gene. Germline loops: CDR1 GTSNPN, CDR2 SVGIG (reference sequence). This CDR3 has 11 residues. V lost 0 bases to trimming and J lost 4 bases, with 3 bases between them. The DNA for the CDR3 is TGTGCCTGGAGTGTCCGAGAGACCCAGTACTTC. Amino acids: CAWSVRETQYF. Full variable domain (rest looked up from reference TRBV30 and TRBJ2-5): SQTIHQWPATLVQPVGSPLSLECTVEGTSNPNLYWYRQAAGRGLQLLFYSVGIGQISSEVPQNLSASRPQDRQFILSSKKLLLSDSGFYLCAWSVRETQYFGPGTRLLVL.

J is TRBJ2-5 and V is TRBV5-1; D unresolved. The CDR3 extends over 12 amino acids. Trimming took off 2 bases at V and 2 bases at J, with 4 bases between the two ends. The germline gives CDR1 SGHRS, CDR2 YFSETQ. Here the CDR3 DNA reads TGCGCCAGCAGCTTTCAACAAGAGACCCAGTACTTC. Its translation is CASSFQQETQYF.

The chain uses TRBV5-4 and TRBJ1-3; D call uncertain. Germline lookup yields CDR1 SGHNT and CDR2 YYREEE (reference sequence). V was cut by 6 bases and J by 4 bases, with 11 bases left in between. This CDR3 comprises 13 residues. CDR3 sequence reads: CASTPREGNTIYF. The CDR3 nucleotides read TGTGCCAGCACCCCGAGGGAGGGAAACACCATATATTTT.

Comment on this clone: One end of the junction is discordant with germline, which a read error may explain. This sequence joins TRBV7-7 and TRBJ1-4; 7 nucleotides match TRBD1. The length of the CDR3 is 15 residues. Germline V gene lookup returns CDR1 SSHAT and CDR2 FNYEAQ (reference sequence). CDR3 in DNA: TGTGCTAGCAGCCCCCAGACAGGGCCGAATGAAAAACTGTTTTTT. Protein sequence: CASSPQTGPNEKLFF.

V and J are TRBV4-1 and TRBJ2-6; possible D gene TRBD1, 5 bases. The CDR3 loop spans 19 amino acids. Germline V gives CDR1 MGHRA, CDR2 YSYEKL. V shed 4 bases and J shed 0 bases, with 19 bases lying between them. CDR3 residues: CASSLQALGLGSGANVLTF. Here the CDR3 DNA reads TGCGCCAGCAGCCTTCAAGCACTGGGGCTCGGCTCTGGGGCCAACGTCCTGACTTTC.

CDR3 residues: CASSLLQGTGELFF. CDR3 nucleotide sequence: TGTGCCAGCAGCTTGCTCCAGGGCACCGGGGAGCTGTTTTTT. The chain has TRBV5-6 and TRBJ2-2, with D tentatively TRBD1 (5 bases). The length of the CDR3 is 14 residues. The germline gives CDR1 SGHDT, CDR2 YYEEEE. With 1 base removed from V and 4 bases from J, the gap between germline ends came to 8 bases.